This T cell receptor (beta chain) appears in the sequencing data of a study of shared T cell receptors in the human thymus. The CDR3 totals 14 residues. Germline lookup yields CDR1 SGHRS and CDR2 YFSETQ. Trimming removed 3 bases from V and 3 bases from J; junction bases left unmatched: 5. Some clones are missing from TCRdb's copy, which holds only in-frame ones; the method was immunoSEQ multiplex PCR. The sample consists of some 760,000 clones, approximately 83% of them appearing once. Separately, the same data were catalogued under a study of human thymus T cells. Per that paper: Immunologically healthy infants in Finland undergoing congenital heart defect surgery were the donors. Resections obtained during corrective heart surgery supplied the thymus tissue. Seemingly biased V and J gene usage marked thymic and blood repertoires. Unrelated individuals reportedly shared highly overlapping thymic TCR repertoires.

V gene TRBV5-1 combines with J gene TRBJ2-7, with 8 nucleotides matching TRBD2. This receptor was obtained from a girl under three years old with a congenital heart defect. Input material: thymocytes. CDR3 in amino acids: CASSWGLAGYEQYF. CDR3 bases: TGCGCCAGCAGCTGGGGCCTAGCGGGCTACGAGCAGTACTTC.